This record looks at one T cell receptor beta chain sequence and its context. Its specificity is unknown. The data were obtained in a study of cytomegalovirus exposure and HLA in healthy donors. Study-level points and caveats: Most TCR sequences were rare, but some public TCRs occurred in many donors.

Germline V gives CDR1 ENHRY, CDR2 SYGVKD. Trimming took off 7 bases at V and 2 bases at J, with 9 bases between the two ends. This CDR3 is 13 amino acids long. Researchers ran the PCR with 60 Vbeta and 13 Jbeta primers. Produced via immunoSEQ multiplex PCR; TCRdb's table is partial and in-frame only. The sample includes under 150,000 clones, just over 70% seen only once; the top ten take 2.6%. This receptor was taken from a woman aged 60 to 75 in good health and CMV-seropositive. Material for sequencing was PBMCs. The rearrangement links TRBV10-3 to TRBJ2-1; no firm D call. The CDR3 DNA sequence: TGTGCCATCAACCCAGACACCTACAATGAGCAGTTCTTC. It specifies CAINPDTYNEQFF.